Listed here are 27 T cell receptor beta chains from one sample, sequenced in a study of blood T cell repertoires in COVID-19. TCRdb keeps only in-frame clones here, not all; method: immunoSEQ multiplex PCR. The repertoire holds roughly 160,000 clones, with about nine tenths as singletons. What was sequenced was peripheral blood. The receptors here all came from a woman aged 55-69 years who had recovered from COVID-19.

This clone appeared once. The chain employs TRBV18 and TRBJ1-6; unclear D gene. Germline V gives CDR1 KGHSH, CDR2 LQKENI. This CDR3 contains 14 residues. V gave up 4 bases and J gave up 8 bases, with 12 bases separating them. The CDR3: CASSQTGGDSPLHF. DNA for the CDR3: TGTGCCAGCTCACAAACCGGAGGTGATTCACCCCTCCACTTT.

The genes are TRBV28 and TRBJ1-2; 7 bases line up with TRBD1. The CDR3 loop spans 13 amino acids. From germline, CDR1 is MDHEN and CDR2 SYDVKM. With 8 bases clipped from V and 0 bases from J, the junction kept 3 bases outside the gene matches. The CDR3, as DNA: TGTGCCAGCCGGGACAGAGCTAACTATGGCTACACCTTC. It translates to CASRDRANYGYTF.

V and J are TRBV2 and TRBJ2-5; D unresolved. The germline CDR1 and CDR2 sequences are SNHLY and FYNNEI. There are 14 residues in the CDR3. Trimming shortened V by 4 bases and J by 2 bases, and 11 bases separated the two germline ends. Here the CDR3 DNA reads TGTGCCAGCAGTGTCACTCTAGGACAAGAGACCCAGTACTTC. This translates into CASSVTLGQETQYF.

This sequence joins TRBV6-5 and TRBJ1-2; D unclear. V was clipped by 6 bases and J by 3 bases, with 11 bases between them. The CDR3 spans 13 residues. The germline V gene has CDR1 MNHEY and CDR2 SVGAGI. The CDR3 coding sequence is TGTGCCAGCAGCCTCAGTTTCGACTATGGCTACACCTTC. It translates to CASSLSFDYGYTF.

This sequence joins TRBV6-5 and TRBJ1-1; D remains ambiguous. This CDR3 region has 11 residues. Germline CDR1 reads MNHEY; CDR2 reads SVGAGI. V was clipped by 7 bases and J by 4 bases, with 7 bases between them. The CDR3 bases are TGTGCCAGCATTTTGAGCACTGAAGCTTTCTTT. Translated: CASILSTEAFF.

The chain has TRBV5-1 and TRBJ2-1; 8 bases map to TRBD1. Trimming took 4 bases from V and 3 from J; bases not matched to a gene: 12. Germline V gene data show CDR1 as SGHRS and CDR2 as YFSETQ. The CDR3 is 17 residues long. CDR3 sequence reads: CASSAGLTGEYYNEQFF. CDR3 nucleotides: TGCGCCAGCAGCGCAGGATTGACAGGGGAATACTACAATGAGCAGTTCTTC. The complete variable domain, with remaining parts taken from reference TRBV5-1 and TRBJ2-1, reads KAGVTQTPRYLIKTRGQQVTLSCSPISGHRSVSWYQQTPGQGLQFLFEYFSETQRNKGNFPGRFSGRQFSNSRSEMNVSTLELGDSALYLCASSAGLTGEYYNEQFFGPGTRLTVL.

The genes are TRBV3-1 (or the pseudogene TRBV3-2) and TRBJ2-2, with a possible D match to TRBD1 (5 bases). Germline V gene data show CDR1 as LGHDT and CDR2 as YNNKEL (reference sequence). V dropped 0 bases and J dropped 3 bases, with 11 bases sitting between them. The CDR3 runs to 16 residues. CDR3 amino acids: CASSQDNRRYTGELFF. Written as DNA, the CDR3 is TGTGCCAGCAGCCAAGATAACAGGCGATACACCGGGGAGCTGTTTTTT.

The chain carries TRBV24-1 and TRBJ1-2; the match to TRBD1 covers 10 bases. The germline V gene has CDR1 KGHDR and CDR2 SFDVKD. The CDR3 loop spans 13 amino acids. Trimming took 5 bases from V and 4 from J; bases not matched to a gene: 0. CDR3 protein: CATSGDRGYGYTF. In DNA, the CDR3 is TGTGCCACCAGTGGGGACAGGGGCTATGGCTACACCTTC.

The chain uses TRBV6-5 and TRBJ1-2, with D possibly TRBD1 on 5 matching bases. V shed 11 bases and J shed 4 bases, with 23 bases lying between them. The V gene's germline CDR1 is MNHEY and CDR2 SVGAGI. The CDR3 is 15 residues long. CDR3 DNA: TGTGCCCTCCTCAGGGAACCTCACCCTGGCTATGGCTACACCTTC. Encoded protein: CALLREPHPGYGYTF.

J is TRBJ1-2 and V is TRBV28; D is possibly TRBD1 (6 bases). This CDR3 is 13 amino acids long. V lost 3 bases, J lost 4 bases, and 9 bases lay in between. Germline V gives CDR1 MDHEN, CDR2 SYDVKM. The DNA of the CDR3 is TGTGCCAGCAGTTTGACAGGAATCTATGGCTACACCTTC. Protein product: CASSLTGIYGYTF.

A word on this clone: A much more abundant neighbour one base away suggests this may be a read error. Other DNA sequences in this sample translate to the same CDR3. CDR3 DNA: TGTGCTAGCAGCAAGGGACAGGGGGCTTCCGGGGAGCTGTTTTTT. Encoded protein: CASSKGQGASGELFF. The chain links TRBV7-3 to TRBJ2-2; 12 bases fit TRBD1. CDR3 length: 15 residues. Germline CDR1 SGHTA, CDR2 FQGTGA.

The chain couples TRBV5-4 to TRBJ1-4, with D possibly being TRBD1 (6 bases). The V end lost 10 bases, the J end lost 8 bases, and 15 bases lay between the germline ends. The CDR3 extends over 12 amino acids. Looked up from germline, CDR1 is SGHNT and CDR2 is YYREEE (reference sequence). CDR3 sequence (DNA): TGTGCCGTCGGAGGACAGAACGAAAAACTGTTTTTT. Protein product: CAVGGQNEKLFF.

This sequence joins TRBV3-1 (or the pseudogene TRBV3-2) and TRBJ2-7; perhaps TRBD2 as D (5 bases). The CDR3 length is 16 residues. Germline V gene lookup returns CDR1 LGHDT and CDR2 YNNKEL (reference sequence). Trimming left V 1 base short and J 3 bases short, with 16 bases between. The CDR3 loop is CASSQAPGVGIYEQYF. The CDR3 nucleotides read TGTGCCAGCAGCCAAGCCCCCGGGGTGGGGATCTACGAGCAGTACTTC.

This chain connects TRBV30 to TRBJ1-1; TRBD1 agrees at 8 bases. V shed 2 bases, J shed 10 bases, and the junction held 9 bases outside the gene matches. Germline V gives CDR1 GTSNPN, CDR2 SVGIG (reference sequence). The CDR3 spans 13 residues. CDR3 region: CAWSRSTGEIAFF. The CDR3 nucleotides read TGTGCCTGGAGTCGATCGACAGGGGAGATAGCTTTCTTT.

The rearrangement joins TRBV6-6 to TRBJ2-3; the D gene is possibly TRBD2 (6 bases). This CDR3 comprises 15 residues. The germline CDR1 and CDR2 sequences are MNHNY and SVGAGI (reference sequence). The V and J ends lost 4 bases and 4 bases respectively, with 15 bases between them. CDR3: CASSLGTEGPDTQYF. Here the CDR3 DNA reads TGTGCCAGCAGTTTGGGGACGGAGGGGCCAGATACGCAGTATTTT.

The chain couples TRBV6-4 to TRBJ2-1, with D possibly matching TRBD2 (5 bases). Germline values: CDR1 MRHNA, CDR2 SNTAGT. This CDR3 contains 15 residues. The V gene lost 5 bases and the J gene lost 1 base, with 12 bases spanning the gap. The CDR3 coding sequence is TGTGCCAGCAGTCCCACTAGAGAGTCCTACAATGAGCAGTTCTTC. Translated, it gives CASSPTRESYNEQFF.

This clone turned up a few times. This chain connects TRBV20-1 to TRBJ1-3; D not certain. The CDR3 runs to 10 residues. Germline V lookup: CDR1 DFQATT, CDR2 SNEGSKA (reference sequence). CDR3 loop: CRQLGAAIYF. CDR3 DNA: TGCAGGCAGTTGGGAGCGGCCATATATTTT.

The V and J genes are TRBV7-6 and TRBJ2-5, with D perhaps TRBD1 (7 bases). Per germline, CDR1 SGHVS and CDR2 FNYEAQ. V lost 2 bases and J lost 4, with 14 bases in between. This CDR3 region has 15 residues. The CDR3 sequence is CASSLNPQGGETQYF. The CDR3 DNA follows: TGTGCCAGCAGCTTAAACCCCCAGGGGGGAGAGACCCAGTACTTC.

CDR3 sequence: CASSGNRGKETQYF. Written as DNA, the CDR3 is TGTGCCAGCAGTGGCAACCGGGGGAAAGAGACCCAGTACTTC. This chain uses TRBV6-2 or TRBV6-3 with TRBJ2-5, with D tentatively TRBD2 (6 bases). The CDR3 loop spans 14 amino acids. V lost 5 bases, J lost 3 bases, and 13 bases lay in between. CDR1 and CDR2 from the germline V gene are MNHEY and SVGEGT.

This chain joins TRBV11-3 and TRBJ2-3; TRBD1 is a possible D gene (7 bases). This CDR3 contains 15 residues. Trimming took off 3 bases at V and 3 bases at J, with 13 bases between the two ends. Germline values: CDR1 SGHNT, CDR2 YENEEA. Here the CDR3 reads CASSLEGAGTDTQYF. The CDR3 region has the DNA TGTGCCAGCAGCTTGGAGGGGGCGGGGACAGATACGCAGTATTTT. Complete variable domain (other parts from reference TRBV11-3 and TRBJ2-3): EAGVVQSPRYKIIEKKQPVAFWCNPISGHNTLYWYLQNLGQGPELLIRYENEEAVDDSQLPKDRFSAERLKGVDSTLKIQPAELGDSAVYLCASSLEGAGTDTQYFGPGTRLTVL.

The V and J genes are TRBV5-1 and TRBJ2-1; TRBD2 matches 10 bases. The junction had 8 bases not matched to a gene; V was cut back by 1 base and J by 10 bases. This CDR3 is 15 amino acids long. Germline lookup yields CDR1 SGHRS and CDR2 YFSETQ. The CDR3 DNA reads TGCGCCAGCAGCTTGACTAGCGGGGCGTGGGCGGAGCAGTTCTTC. Its translation: CASSLTSGAWAEQFF.

This clone is a singleton in its sample. V usage is TRBV10-2 and J usage is TRBJ2-6; 11 nucleotides line up with TRBD1. V was pared by 3 bases and J by 0 bases, with 1 base of the junction left unmatched. The CDR3 is 17 amino acids. Germline V gives CDR1 WSHSY, CDR2 SAAADI. CDR3 sequence: CASSDGQGASGANVLTF. CDR3 nucleotide sequence: TGCGCCAGCAGTGACGGACAGGGGGCCTCTGGGGCCAACGTCCTGACTTTC.

V usage is TRBV6-2 or TRBV6-3 and J usage is TRBJ1-4; D is unclear. The CDR3 consists of 14 residues. Germline values: CDR1 MNHEY, CDR2 SVGEGT. V was clipped by 6 bases and J by 3 bases, with 11 bases between them. The CDR3 reads CASSSVLANEKLFF. The CDR3 nucleotides are TGTGCCAGCAGCTCGGTCCTGGCTAATGAAAAACTGTTTTTT.

The rearrangement uses TRBV5-1 and TRBJ2-3; D remains ambiguous. CDR1 and CDR2 from the germline V gene are SGHRS and YFSETQ. Deletions cut 5 bases from V and 3 bases from J, with 13 bases between. The CDR3 has 14 residues. Here the CDR3 DNA reads TGCGCCAGCAGTCAAAGGTGGGCTACAGATACGCAGTATTTT. Its translation: CASSQRWATDTQYF. Full variable domain (rest looked up from reference TRBV5-1 and TRBJ2-3): KAGVTQTPRYLIKTRGQQVTLSCSPISGHRSVSWYQQTPGQGLQFLFEYFSETQRNKGNFPGRFSGRQFSNSRSEMNVSTLELGDSALYLCASSQRWATDTQYFGPGTRLTVL.

CDR3 protein: CAWNPGQSTDTQYF. The DNA for the CDR3 is TGTGCCTGGAACCCTGGACAGTCCACAGATACGCAGTATTTT. This chain links TRBV30 with TRBJ2-3, with a weak D call TRBD1 (6 bases). Per germline, CDR1 GTSNPN and CDR2 SVGIG (reference sequence). The V end was cut by 4 bases, the J end by 2 bases, with 13 bases between. The CDR3 has 14 amino acids.

The rearrangement joins TRBV6-5 to TRBJ1-5; 7 nucleotides agree with TRBD1. CDR3 length: 14 amino acids. Unmatched junction bases numbered 5, after V lost 2 bases and J lost 7 bases. Germline V lookup: CDR1 MNHEY, CDR2 SVGAGI. The CDR3 is CASSYGGGQQPQHF. The DNA for the CDR3 is TGTGCCAGCAGTTACGGTGGGGGACAGCAGCCCCAGCATTTT.

The chain links TRBV6-1 to TRBJ2-7; D may be TRBD2 (5 bases). The CDR3 spans 14 residues. Germline lookup yields CDR1 MNHNS and CDR2 SASEGT. The V and J ends lost 0 bases and 6 bases respectively, with 12 bases between them. The CDR3 protein is CASSEAPSWGEQYF. The CDR3 DNA sequence: TGTGCCAGCAGTGAAGCGCCTAGCTGGGGCGAGCAGTACTTC.